Shown below are 18 T cell receptor beta chains from a single sample sequenced in a study of T cells in Graves' hyperthyroidism and ophthalmopathy. Regions amplified from RNA transcripts were the TCR beta CDR3 regions. TCR CDR3 regions were first amplified by RT-PCR with HTBI primers. MiXCR, applied by TCRdb to the multiplex PCR reads, yields one record per CDR3 protein. The repertoire consists of 35,000 to 40,000 distinct CDR3 sequences, with about 49% occurring once and the leading ten covering approximately 6.2%. Sequencing used blood. These receptor sequences come from a woman between 45 and 65 years old with Graves' hyperthyroidism that later progressed to Graves' ophthalmopathy.

Ten or more counts support this clonotype. The genes are TRBV7-9 and TRBJ2-5; 8 nucleotides line up with TRBD1. With 1 base clipped from V and 6 bases from J, the junction kept 4 bases outside the gene matches. This CDR3 comprises 14 residues. CDR1 SEHNR and CDR2 FQNEAQ come from the germline V gene (reference sequence). CDR3 nucleotides: TGTGCCAGCAGCTTAGAACAGGGGGAAAAGACCCAGTACTTC. Translation gives CASSLEQGEKTQYF.

This clonotype was recorded only once. The junction departs from the called germline gene at one end, perhaps through a read error. V is TRBV4-1 and J is TRBJ2-3; TRBD1 aligns across 10 bases. In germline, CDR1 is MGHRA, CDR2 YSYEKL. This CDR3 is 15 amino acids long. For the CDR3, the DNA is TGCGCCGGCAGCCCCGAGGGACAGGGGCGCGAGACCCAGTATTTT. Its translation: CAGSPEGQGRETQYF.

The chain couples TRBV11-3 to TRBJ2-1, with 11 nucleotides matching TRBD2. The V and J ends lost 1 base and 9 bases, in that order; junction bases with no gene match: 11. The length of the CDR3 is 17 residues. Germline CDR1 and CDR2: SGHNT and YENEEA. CDR3 coding DNA: TGTGCCAGCAGCTTAGGGGGGACTAGCGGATACTGCAGTGAGCAGTTCTTC. This encodes CASSLGGTSGYCSEQFF.

This clonotype was picked up many times. The chain employs TRBV6-5 and TRBJ2-5; weak D call: TRBD1 (7 bases). This CDR3 has 17 amino acids. Germline V gene data show CDR1 as MNHEY and CDR2 as SVGAGI. V gave up 0 bases and J gave up 4 bases, with 18 bases separating them. CDR3 protein: CASSYSIGRQGGETQYF. The CDR3 DNA reads TGTGCCAGCAGTTACTCGATCGGGCGGCAGGGGGGAGAGACCCAGTACTTC.

A remark on this clonotype: The CDR3 carries no conserved terminal phenylalanine or tryptophan, so it likely arises from a read error. The limits of the CDR3 on the DNA are not certain, so only TCRdb's listed CDR3 is given. The genes are TRBV2 and TRBJ1-1. Germline V gene data show CDR1 as SNHLY and CDR2 as FYNNEI. The length of the CDR3 is 8 amino acids, counting both ends. CDR3 residues: CASSEAIS.

The chain couples TRBV20-1 to TRBJ2-7, with 9 bases matching TRBD1. The CDR3 spans 13 residues. With V trimmed by 3 bases and J by 5 bases, 5 bases remained unmatched. The germline V gene has CDR1 DFQATT and CDR2 SNEGSKA (reference sequence). In DNA, the CDR3 is TGCAGTGCTAGCTCGGGACAGGGAGACGAGCAGTACTTC. Its translation: CSASSGQGDEQYF.

This clonotype was seen repeatedly, ten times or more. V usage is TRBV9 and J usage is TRBJ2-5; TRBD1 might be the D (6 bases). Germline assignment: CDR1 SGDLS and CDR2 YYNGEE. The CDR3 has 15 residues. Trimming removed 4 bases from V and 4 bases from J, with 17 bases in between. DNA for the CDR3: TGTGCCAGCAGCAGACAGGTTAGGATGGGAGAGACCCAGTACTTC. Translated, it gives CASSRQVRMGETQYF.

This clonotype was observed many times. The chain employs TRBV11-3 and TRBJ2-1; D possibly corresponds to TRBD2 (5 bases). Germline CDR1 is SGHNT and CDR2 is YENEEA. V dropped 2 bases and J dropped 10 bases, with 15 bases sitting between them. The CDR3 consists of 14 residues. CDR3 sequence reads: CASSLSGPPREQFF. CDR3 in DNA: TGTGCCAGCAGCTTAAGCGGCCCTCCGAGGGAGCAGTTCTTC.

This clonotype was detected ten times or more. The V call is TRBV6-2 or TRBV6-3, the J call TRBJ2-7; the D is unclear. This CDR3 is 13 amino acids long. CDR1 MNHEY and CDR2 SVGEGT come from the germline V gene. V lost 8 bases and J 3 bases, leaving 14 bases between the germline ends. CDR3 sequence (DNA): TGTGCCAGCGGTTCGGCTCAAAACTACGAGCAGTACTTC. Amino acid sequence: CASGSAQNYEQYF.

This clonotype has only one observation. The V and J genes are TRBV20-1 and TRBJ1-2; D is unclear. Trimming cost V 6 bases and J 0 bases, with 14 bases left between them. Germline V CDR1 and CDR2: DFQATT, SNEGSKA (reference sequence). The CDR3 covers 14 residues. The CDR3 loop reads CSARLAGANYGYTF. The CDR3 DNA is TGCAGTGCCAGACTAGCGGGAGCTAACTATGGCTACACCTTC.

With regard to this clonotype: This CDR3 is missing its conserved last phenylalanine or tryptophan, likely due to a read error. The DNA is left out, because the CDR3 cannot be placed on it with certainty; the CDR3 is given as TCRdb lists it. The gene calls are TRBV6-5 and TRBJ2-5; TRBD1 reflects the table's D call only, with no check against the DNA. Including both end residues, the CDR3 is 8 amino acids long. The germline CDR1 and CDR2 sequences are MNHEY and SVGAGI. The CDR3 here is CASSYPVK.

In this sample, this clonotype turned up many times. CDR3 nucleotide sequence: TGCGCCAGCACCCAGGGACAGGGGGCCTACGAGCAGTACTTC. Translated, it gives CASTQGQGAYEQYF. V is TRBV5-1 and J is TRBJ2-7; 11 bases fit TRBD1. Germline lookup yields CDR1 SGHRS and CDR2 YFSETQ. J lost 2 bases, V lost 6 bases, and 4 bases had no gene match. The CDR3 contains 14 residues.

This clonotype occurred many times. The chain links TRBV30 to TRBJ1-1; D remains unclear. The germline gives CDR1 GTSNPN, CDR2 SVGIG (reference sequence). The CDR3 is 13 residues long. V lost 0 bases and J 0 bases, leaving 5 bases between the germline ends. The CDR3 DNA follows: TGTGCCTGGAGTGTGGCAGTGAACACTGAAGCTTTCTTT. Residues: CAWSVAVNTEAFF.

This clonotype was recorded a few times. CDR3 nucleotide sequence: TGTGCCAGCTCAGGTCCCGGGGGCCATAACACTGAAGCTTTCTTT. Translated: CASSGPGGHNTEAFF. This rearrangement joins TRBV18 to TRBJ1-1, with a possible D match to TRBD1 (6 bases). The V gene's germline CDR1 is KGHSH and CDR2 LQKENI. This CDR3 has 15 amino acids. V gave up 5 bases and J gave up 2 bases, with 15 bases separating them.

This clonotype was counted ten times or more. The chain uses TRBV6-1 and TRBJ2-1; D not resolved. CDR1 MNHNS and CDR2 SASEGT come from the germline V gene. The V and J ends lost 3 bases and 3 bases respectively, with 12 bases between them. The CDR3 consists of 15 residues. The CDR3 DNA reads TGTGCCAGCAGTGAGTCGGAGATCGTCTACAATGAGCAGTTCTTC. Translated: CASSESEIVYNEQFF.

The rearrangement uses TRBV24-1 and TRBJ1-5; no clear D gene. Germline CDR1 reads KGHDR; CDR2 reads SFDVKD. Trimming pared 5 bases from V and 7 bases from J, leaving 17 bases between. The CDR3 covers 15 residues. The CDR3 protein is CATSGAGGHEQPQHF. Written as DNA, the CDR3 is TGTGCCACCAGTGGCGCGGGAGGGCACGAGCAGCCCCAGCATTTT.

This clonotype was found many times. The rearrangement joins TRBV6-7 to TRBJ1-3; a weak D match, TRBD1 (5 bases). TRBV6-7 has ORF status, its function being uncertain. V was shortened by 0 bases and J by 4 bases, with 10 bases between the two germline ends. The CDR3 contains 15 residues. CDR3 in amino acids: CASSYSRGDGNTIYF. The DNA of the CDR3 is TGTGCCAGCAGTTACTCGAGGGGCGACGGAAACACCATATATTTT.

This clonotype is medium-sized by share. This chain uses TRBV24-1 with TRBJ2-3; 8 bases align to TRBD1. The CDR3 loop spans 16 amino acids. Looked up from germline, CDR1 is KGHDR and CDR2 is SFDVKD. V trimming: 7 bases; J trimming: 4 bases; junction bases outside the gene matches: 12. The CDR3 DNA is TGTGCCACCAGGGAGAATTCCAGGGGGCAGGCAGATACGCAGTATTTT. This gives the protein CATRENSRGQADTQYF.